This TCR beta chain was documented in a study of blood T cell repertoires in COVID-19. For the study at large: Samples taken during acute and convalescent COVID-19 were collected in the United States, Italy and Spain. PBMCs, B-cell-depleted T cells, or T cells provided the cDNA or gDNA that made up the material.

CDR3 length: 15 residues. V dropped 4 bases and J dropped 5; count of bases not matched to a gene: 11. The germline V gene has CDR1 SGHRS and CDR2 YFSETQ. In the authors' workflow: Estimates of nucleated cell counts were drawn from the amplification of reference gene primers. The protocol was immunoSEQ multiplex PCR, while the TCRdb copy is restricted to in-frame clones and leaves out a portion. The V and J calls and the clone size are those of that table, but D and trimming were determined from the DNA. Of 200,000 to 250,000 clones listed, roughly 76% are singletons. The sequenced material came from peripheral blood. This rearrangement joins TRBV5-1 to TRBJ2-5; 7 bases are shared with TRBD1. The receptor comes from a human donor in a cohort sampled during active COVID-19. CDR3: CASSPQTGVDETQYF. CDR3 coding DNA: TGCGCCAGCAGCCCACAAACAGGGGTGGACGAGACCCAGTACTTC.